This entry concerns a single TCR beta chain. This sample was included in a study of Ad26.COV2.S vaccination and SARS-CoV-2 variants. Study-level information: Participants got Ad26.COV2.S intramuscularly, once or twice 56 days apart.

Some clones are missing from TCRdb's copy, which holds only in-frame ones; the method was immunoSEQ multiplex PCR. The table shows some 350,000 clones, with 80% to 90% occurring only once. Germline V gives CDR1 SQVTM, CDR2 ANQGSEA. This CDR3 is 13 amino acids long. Between the trimmed V and J ends, which lost 6 bases and 5 bases, there was a span of 17 bases. The treatment is: some 19 received Ad26.COV2.S at low or high dose, single or two shots; about 5 received placebo; per-sample allocation not given. At day 63 after the first vaccine or placebo injection, samples were drawn. Sequenced material: peripheral blood, taken in a trial of Ad26.COV2.S vaccine versus placebo. This TCR derives from a person between 18 and 65 years old who received the Ad26.COV2.S COVID-19 vaccine or a placebo. The V and J genes are TRBV29-1 and TRBJ2-7; perhaps D is TRBD1 or TRBD2 (5 bases each). The CDR3 sequence is CSVQKTIGDEQYF. The CDR3 region has the DNA TGCAGCGTCCAAAAGACTATAGGGGACGAGCAGTACTTC.